These 3 T cell receptor beta chains were all obtained from the same sample, sequenced in a study of graft-versus-host responses after intestinal transplantation. What these receptors recognize is not known. Repertoires were generated with immunoSEQ multiplex PCR, while TCRdb's copy carries only in-frame clones and drops some. The sample has tens of thousands of clones; roughly 94% are singletons. The sequencing used unstimulated CD8+ T cells sorted from spleen or lymph node cells, collected before intestinal transplant. All receptors derive from a human donor who received an intestinal transplant.

The chain links TRBV6-6 to TRBJ2-7; no reliable D call. CDR1 and CDR2 from the germline V gene are MNHNY and SVGAGI (reference sequence). CDR3 size: 15 residues. Trimming cost V 5 bases and J 2 bases, with 16 bases left between them. CDR3 amino acids: CASSQSSLQAYEQYF. CDR3 nucleotide sequence: TGTGCCAGCAGTCAATCATCTCTGCAAGCCTACGAGCAGTACTTC.

The J gene is TRBJ2-1, the V gene TRBV27, with D possibly being TRBD2 (5 bases). The V and J ends lost 2 bases and 4 bases respectively, with 9 bases between them. The CDR3 totals 14 residues. CDR1 and CDR2 from the germline V gene are MNHEY and SMNVEV (reference sequence). The CDR3 region is CASSLRDIYNEQFF. The CDR3 DNA sequence: TGTGCCAGCAGTTTACGGGATATTTACAATGAGCAGTTCTTC.

The V and J genes are TRBV10-3 and TRBJ2-5, with 8 positions matching TRBD1. The CDR3 sequence is 16 residues long. Germline CDR1 ENHRY, CDR2 SYGVKD. The ends lost 3 bases at V and 3 bases at J; junction bases unmatched: 9. CDR3 amino acids: CAISDPGQEGEETQYF. The CDR3 DNA follows: TGTGCCATCAGTGACCCGGGACAGGAAGGCGAAGAGACCCAGTACTTC.